One and the same sample provided the 4 T cell receptor beta chains below, sequenced in a study of cytomegalovirus exposure and HLA in healthy donors. The PCR was carried out with 60 Vbeta primers and 13 Jbeta primers. Sequencing was performed with immunoSEQ multiplex PCR; in TCRdb, only in-frame clones are kept and a portion is missing. The sample contains about 55,000 clones, 77% of which appear only once. Sequencing was performed on PBMCs. Every receptor here comes from a female donor in good health and CMV-seronegative.

The chain combines TRBV29-1 with TRBJ2-7; 7 positions match TRBD2. Germline V gene sequence: CDR1 SQVTM, CDR2 ANQGSEA. Germline trimming cut 6 bases from V and 2 bases from J; bases unmatched to any gene: 7. The CDR3 is made up of 13 amino acids. CDR3 sequence (DNA): TGCAGCGTAACCACCGGACTAGCCTACGAGCAGTACTTC. It is translated as CSVTTGLAYEQYF.

V gene TRBV28 combines with J gene TRBJ2-1; D gene uncertain. Trimming took off 4 bases at V and 7 bases at J, with 8 bases between the two ends. CDR3 length: 12 residues. In germline, CDR1 is MDHEN, CDR2 SYDVKM. CDR3 sequence (DNA): TGTGCCAGCAGTTCCGTGTTGAATGAGCAGTTCTTC. Translated, it gives CASSSVLNEQFF.

This chain connects TRBV6-1 to TRBJ2-5, with 9 nucleotides matching TRBD1. J lost 4 bases, V lost 6 bases, and 6 bases had no gene match. Germline assignment: CDR1 MNHNS and CDR2 SASEGT. The CDR3 is 14 amino acids. The CDR3 nucleotides read TGTGCCAGCAGAAACAGGGGGCGTGGAGAGACCCAGTACTTC. Residues: CASRNRGRGETQYF.

The CDR3 DNA is TGCGCCAGCAGCGAGGGACACCTTTACGAGCAGTACTTC. Protein sequence: CASSEGHLYEQYF. The chain employs TRBV5-1 and TRBJ2-7, with a possible D match to TRBD1 (6 bases). The CDR3 length is 13 residues. Germline CDR1 SGHRS, CDR2 YFSETQ. Trimming cost V 4 bases and J 4 bases, with 12 bases left between them.